These 12 T cell receptor beta chains were all obtained from the same sample, sequenced in a study of spatial heterogeneity in lung cancer. Time point described: sample taken at primary tumor resection. The authors sequenced whole RNA from tumor, nontumor lung or frozen PBMC without sorting. One entry per CDR3 protein results from TCRdb running MiXCR on the 5' RACE reads. The sample yields 5,200 or so distinct CDR3 sequences, more than 25% seen once. This material consisted of PBMCs, taken at surgery. These receptors came from a male donor with early-stage non-small cell lung cancer.

Sample share makes this clonotype medium-sized. This chain uses TRBV20-1 with TRBJ1-1; D is undetermined. This CDR3 is built from 13 residues. The V and J ends lost 4 bases and 0 bases respectively, with 9 bases between them. The germline CDR1 and CDR2 sequences are DFQATT and SNEGSKA (reference sequence). The CDR3 region is CSAIYGMNTEAFF. As DNA, the CDR3 is TGCAGTGCTATCTACGGAATGAACACTGAAGCTTTCTTT.

The chain employs TRBV6-5 and TRBJ2-1; possibly TRBD1 or TRBD2 for D (6 bases each). Per germline, CDR1 MNHEY and CDR2 SVGAGI. The CDR3 spans 14 residues. Trimming stripped 10 bases from V and 8 bases from J, with 21 bases between. CDR3: CATSGAAGFDEQFF. In DNA, the CDR3 is TGTGCCACTTCGGGGGCGGCGGGGTTCGATGAGCAGTTCTTC.

This clonotype is medium-sized. The rearrangement joins TRBV18 to TRBJ1-2; a weak D match, TRBD1 (5 bases). Trimming cost V 6 bases and J 6 bases, with 20 bases left between them. There are 15 residues in the CDR3. Germline values: CDR1 KGHSH, CDR2 LQKENI. CDR3 protein: CASSLQRAGPHGYTF. In DNA form, the CDR3 reads TGTGCCAGCTCGCTACAGAGGGCAGGGCCCCATGGCTACACCTTC.

CDR3 DNA: TGTGCCAGCAGTTGGTTGGGGGATGCATCTGGCTACACCTTC. This gives the protein CASSWLGDASGYTF. V is TRBV28 and J is TRBJ1-2; tentatively, D is TRBD1 (5 bases). CDR3 length equals 14 residues. Trimming removed 4 bases from V and 7 bases from J, with 16 bases in between. Looked up from germline, CDR1 is MDHEN and CDR2 is SYDVKM.

The CDR3 loop is CASSSGQITDTQYF. The CDR3 coding sequence is TGTGCCAGCAGCTCGGGACAGATCACAGATACGCAGTATTTT. The V and J genes are TRBV5-5 and TRBJ2-3; TRBD1 aligns across 7 bases. Per germline, CDR1 SGHKS and CDR2 YYEKEE (reference sequence). Losses at the gene ends were 3 bases for V and 2 bases for J; bases not matched to a gene: 3. CDR3 length equals 14 residues.

In its sample, this clonotype is medium-sized. The chain joins TRBV13 to TRBJ2-7; 11 bases align to TRBD2. V lost 0 bases to trimming and J lost 5 bases; unmatched junction nucleotides: 6. The CDR3 covers 16 residues. Germline V gene data show CDR1 as PRHDT and CDR2 as FYEKMQ (reference sequence). In DNA form, the CDR3 reads TGTGCCAGCAGCTTAGGAACTAGCGGGAGCCCCAACGAGCAGTACTTC. This translates into CASSLGTSGSPNEQYF. The entire variable domain, with the rest obtained from reference TRBV13 and TRBJ2-7, is as follows: AAGVIQSPRHLIKEKRETATLKCYPIPRHDTVYWYQQGPGQDPQFLISFYEKMQSDKGSIPDRFSAQQFSDYHSELNMSSLELGDSALYFCASSLGTSGSPNEQYFGPGTRLTVT.

The chain uses TRBV6-1 and TRBJ2-3; D is ambiguous. V dropped 1 base and J dropped 5 bases, with 10 bases sitting between them. This CDR3 is 14 amino acids long. Germline V lookup: CDR1 MNHNS, CDR2 SASEGT. The CDR3 region has the DNA TGTGCCAGCAGTGAAGGAATAGCAGGAGATACGCAGTATTTT. Its translation is CASSEGIAGDTQYF.

The gene calls are TRBV3-1 and TRBJ2-7; no clear D gene. Germline loops: CDR1 LGHDT, CDR2 YNNKEL (reference sequence). CDR3 length: 14 residues. V was shortened by 1 base and J by 6 bases, with 13 bases between the two germline ends. Written as DNA, the CDR3 is TGTGCCAGCAGCCAAGGGGTAAGTTACGGCGAGCAGTACTTC. Translating it yields CASSQGVSYGEQYF.

This clonotype is medium-sized (0.01 to 0.1%) in the sample. The CDR3: CASSLALAGGGREQYF. The CDR3, as DNA: TGTGCCAGCAGTTTAGCGCTAGCGGGAGGGGGCCGCGAGCAGTACTTC. This rearrangement joins TRBV28 to TRBJ2-7, with 12 bases matching TRBD2. Losses at the gene ends were 2 bases for V and 6 bases for J; bases not matched to a gene: 8. The germline V gene encodes CDR1 MDHEN and CDR2 SYDVKM. The CDR3 length is 16 residues. Drawing the rest from reference TRBV28 and TRBJ2-7, the complete variable domain is DVKVTQSSRYLVKRTGEKVFLECVQDMDHENMFWYRQDPGLGLRLIYFSYDVKMKEKGDIPEGYSVSREKKERFSLILESASTNQTSMYLCASSLALAGGGREQYFGPGTRLTVT.

This clonotype is termed medium-sized. The rearrangement links TRBV30 to TRBJ1-5; D gene unclear. The V end lost 2 bases, the J end lost 0 bases, and 8 bases lay between the germline ends. CDR1 is GTSNPN, CDR2 SVGIG, per germline (reference sequence). The CDR3 is 14 residues long. The CDR3 nucleotides read TGTGCCTGGAGTAGGCTGTATAGCAATCAGCCCCAGCATTTT. It yields the protein CAWSRLYSNQPQHF.

By proportion, this clonotype is medium-sized (0.01 to 0.1%). This rearrangement joins TRBV10-1 to TRBJ2-1; a possible D gene is TRBD2 (6 bases). V was shortened by 4 bases and J by 10 bases, with 11 bases between the two germline ends. The V gene's germline CDR1 is WNHNN and CDR2 SYGVQD (reference sequence). The CDR3 consists of 12 residues. The CDR3 DNA sequence: TGCGCCAGCAGTGCGGGGACTTTCGAGCAGTTCTTC. Its translation: CASSAGTFEQFF.

In its sample, this clonotype is medium-sized. The chain links TRBV2 to TRBJ2-3; 7 positions agree with TRBD1. CDR3 length equals 14 residues. Germline assignment: CDR1 SNHLY and CDR2 FYNNEI. The J segment lost 2 bases and the V segment lost 11 bases, leaving 10 bases of the junction unmatched. CDR3 region: CAAKEGATTDTQYF. The CDR3 DNA sequence: TGTGCCGCTAAAGAGGGGGCTACCACAGATACGCAGTATTTT.